The present T cell receptor beta chain was sequenced within a study of T cell repertoires in cytomegalovirus infection. Looking at the study overall: Selection of CMV epitopes for the study included recently identified HLA-C-restricted and well-studied HLA-B-restricted ones. Indications came from public TCR beta signatures; they pointed to CMV infection and to a matching HLA type. Points from the study as a whole: The cumulative frequency of public TCR beta families distinguished individuals who carried CMV together with the relevant HLA. The response measured ex vivo was dominated by TCR beta clonotypes (HLA-C-restricted and CMV-specific).

This CDR3 is built from 15 residues. V lost 4 bases, J lost 4 bases, and 14 bases lay in between. The germline CDR1 and CDR2 sequences are LNHDA and SQIVND (reference sequence). From the reads, TCRdb called clonotypes with MiXCR, one entry per CDR3 protein. The sample has 69,000 or so distinct CDR3 sequences; 25% to 30% are singletons. Points on this clonotype: Antigen specificity is unknown.

The clonotype originates from a human donor in good health (CMV status not recorded). Some clones in this sample may be carry-over from other donors' samples. Specimen: CD8+ T cells from cultured PBMCs, collected from culture after CMV antigen stimulation. The chain links TRBV19 to TRBJ2-1; perhaps TRBD2 as D (5 bases). The CDR3 loop reads CASSTPFRDYNEQFF. The DNA of the CDR3 is TGTGCCAGTAGTACCCCCTTTCGGGATTACAATGAGCAGTTCTTC.